This is a list of T cell receptor beta chains from one sample in a study of T cells in Graves' hyperthyroidism and ophthalmopathy. TCRdb processed the multiplex PCR reads anew with MiXCR; each CDR3 protein has one entry. The sample holds approximately 360,000 distinct CDR3 sequences, approximately 14% seen once. The material sequenced was blood. Every receptor here comes from a woman in her late teens or twenties with Graves' hyperthyroidism that later progressed to Graves' ophthalmopathy. Each CDR3 is given with its conserved first and last residue. D genes are given only for firm matches. For some rows the clone size is stated as once, few or many, or as a class when expanded; others skip it.

>.|.|TRBV7-3|TRBJ1-4
CASSFPGSNEKLFF
TGTGCTAGCAGCTTTCCGGGGTCTAATGAAAAACTGTTTTTT
>.|TRBD1|TRBV28|TRBJ2-6
CASSFIWGDRGPSGANVLTF
TGTGCCAGCAGTTTTATATGGGGGGACAGGGGGCCCTCTGGGGCCAACGTCCTGACTTTC
>few|TRBD1|TRBV4-3|TRBJ2-5
CASSQEVGTGGARETQYF
TGCGCCAGCAGCCAAGAAGTGGGGACAGGGGGCGCCAGGGAGACCCAGTACTTC
>many|.|TRBV28|TRBJ2-7
CASSFHESYEQYF
TGTGCCAGCAGTTTTCACGAATCCTACGAGCAGTACTTC
>many|.|TRBV18|TRBJ2-1
CASSYSGTGAEQFF
TGTGCCAGCTCTTATAGCGGTACGGGTGCGGAGCAGTTCTTC
>many|.|TRBV6-1|TRBJ2-1
CASSEFAGSSYNEQFF
TGTGCCAGCAGTGAATTTGCGGGAAGCTCCTACAATGAGCAGTTCTTC
>many|TRBD2|TRBV28|TRBJ2-7
CASSPTTSGRNPRTYEQYF
TGTGCCAGCAGTCCGACGACTAGCGGGAGGAACCCTCGGACCTACGAGCAGTACTTC
>few|TRBD2|TRBV20-1|TRBJ2-1
CSARDLGGLAGGPYNEQFF
TGCAGTGCTAGAGATTTAGGAGGACTAGCGGGAGGTCCCTACAATGAGCAGTTCTTC
>few|TRBD1|TRBV29-1|TRBJ1-1
CSVDRQGTNTEAFF
TGCAGCGTTGATCGACAGGGGACGAACACTGAAGCTTTCTTT
>many|TRBD1|TRBV20-1|TRBJ2-7
CSAPREDRGDTYEQYF
TGCAGTGCTCCACGAGAGGACAGGGGCGATACCTACGAGCAGTACTTC
>.|.|TRBV30|TRBJ2-7
CAWLGRGKDEQYF
TGTGCCTGGCTAGGGAGAGGGAAAGACGAGCAGTACTTC
>many|.|TRBV7-9|TRBJ2-2
CASSLAFSGELFF
TGTGCCAGCAGCTTAGCGTTTTCCGGGGAGCTGTTTTTT
>many|.|TRBV7-9|TRBJ1-5
CASSLDGSGNQPQHF
TGTGCCAGCAGCTTAGACGGCTCAGGGAATCAGCCCCAGCATTTT
>many|.|TRBV6-5|TRBJ1-4
CASRGRKQRGNEKLFF
TGTGCCAGCAGAGGACGGAAACAGCGGGGTAATGAAAAACTGTTTTTT
>many|TRBD2|TRBV7-9|TRBJ2-1
CASSPGGYNEQFF
TGTGCCAGCAGCCCGGGGGGTTACAATGAGCAGTTCTTC
>many|.|TRBV5-1|TRBJ1-5
CASSLGVGEGNQPQHF
TGCGCCAGCAGCTTGGGAGTGGGGGAAGGAAATCAGCCCCAGCATTTT
>many|.|TRBV29-1|TRBJ1-1
CSVDGEQQPRDTEAFF
TGCAGCGTTGACGGGGAGCAACAACCTCGGGACACTGAAGCTTTCTTT
>.|.|TRBV29-1|TRBJ1-2
CSVPGESAYGYTF
TGCAGCGTCCCAGGGGAATCAGCCTATGGCTACACCTTC
>many|TRBD2|TRBV5-1|TRBJ2-1
CASSLEAGGTWNEQFF
TGCGCCAGCAGCTTGGAGGCGGGAGGTACATGGAATGAGCAGTTCTTC
>.|.|TRBV4-3|TRBJ2-2
CASSQGTNTGELFF
TGCGCCAGCAGCCAAGGAACTAACACCGGGGAGCTGTTTTTT
>.|.|TRBV5-1|TRBJ2-7
CAGSSGSGTNYEQYF
TGCGCCGGCAGCTCCGGATCCGGGACAAATTACGAGCAGTACTTC
>.|TRBD2|TRBV10-3|TRBJ2-2
CAIGLAGNTGELFF
TGTGCCATCGGGCTAGCGGGAAACACCGGGGAGCTGTTTTTT
>few|.|TRBV28|TRBJ1-2
CASSYQGGYGYTF
TGTGCCAGCAGTTACCAAGGGGGTTATGGCTACACCTTC
>few|.|TRBV4-2|TRBJ2-5
CASSPGFRSEETQYF
TGTGCCAGCAGCCCGGGGTTTCGCAGTGAAGAGACCCAGTACTTC
>.|.|TRBV20-1|TRBJ2-7
CSAGEISYEQYF
TGCAGTGCCGGGGAGATATCCTACGAGCAGTACTTC
>.|TRBD1|TRBV19|TRBJ2-7
CASSGQGQGTPYEQYF
TGTGCCAGTAGTGGCCAGGGACAGGGGACCCCCTACGAGCAGTACTTC
>many|TRBD2|TRBV7-8|TRBJ2-7
CASSLGRLAVPYEQYF
TGTGCCAGCAGCTTAGGCCGACTAGCGGTCCCCTACGAGCAGTACTTC
>.|TRBD2|TRBV12-3/TRBV12-4|TRBJ2-1
CASSPGLAGGTRTYNEQFF
TGTGCCAGCAGTCCGGGACTAGCGGGAGGCACGAGGACCTACAATGAGCAGTTCTTC
>.|TRBD2|TRBV29-1|TRBJ2-1
CSEDSGIGYNEQFF
TGCAGCGAAGATAGCGGGATTGGCTACAATGAGCAGTTCTTC
>many|.|TRBV6-5|TRBJ2-5
CASSYATGMEETQYF
TGTGCCAGCAGTTACGCTACAGGGATGGAAGAGACCCAGTACTTC
>many|.|TRBV28|TRBJ1-4
CASSSAGGVREKLFF
TGTGCCAGCAGTTCCGCGGGGGGAGTGAGGGAAAAACTGTTTTTT
>many|.|TRBV6-5|TRBJ2-7
CASSYSEQYF
TGTGCCAGCAGTTACAGCGAGCAGTACTTC
>.|.|TRBV4-1|TRBJ2-5
CASSQDGRGSQETQYF
TGCGCCAGCAGCCAAGATGGAAGGGGCTCCCAAGAGACCCAGTACTTC
>.|TRBD2|TRBV28|TRBJ2-1
CASSFTKTRLAGGIEEQFF
TGTGCCAGCAGCTTCACCAAGACACGTCTAGCGGGAGGTATAGAGGAGCAGTTCTTC
>.|.|TRBV14|TRBJ2-7
CASSHRGPTYEQYF
TGTGCCAGCAGCCACCGAGGACCGACCTACGAGCAGTACTTC
>many|.|TRBV12-3/TRBV12-4|TRBJ2-1
CASREGGNEQFF
TGTGCCAGCAGGGAGGGGGGCAATGAGCAGTTCTTC
>few|TRBD2|TRBV4-1|TRBJ2-1
CASSNPSSGSPYNEQFF
TGCGCCAGCAGCAACCCTTCGAGCGGGAGTCCCTACAATGAGCAGTTCTTC
>few|.|TRBV27|TRBJ2-1
CASSLQVHNEQFF
TGTGCCAGCAGTTTACAAGTCCACAATGAGCAGTTCTTC
>many|.|TRBV27|TRBJ1-1
CASSLTSNTEAFF
TGTGCCAGCAGTTTGACATCGAACACTGAAGCTTTCTTT
>few|TRBD1|TRBV6-2/TRBV6-3|TRBJ2-1
CASSRPGTGGAGGVNEQFF
TGTGCCAGCAGCAGACCCGGGACAGGGGGGGCGGGAGGTGTCAATGAGCAGTTCTTC
>many|.|TRBV7-2|TRBJ2-5
CASSRGRAETQYF
TGTGCCAGCAGCCGGGGTCGAGCGGAGACCCAGTACTTC
>few|TRBD2|TRBV20-1|TRBJ2-7
CSAEGLEEGQRELYEQYF
TGCAGTGCTGAGGGTCTAGAGGAAGGTCAGCGGGAGCTTTACGAGCAGTACTTC
>many|.|TRBV20-1|TRBJ1-1
CSARVTAPTLAEAFF
TGCAGTGCTAGAGTGACAGCACCCACTCTCGCTGAAGCTTTCTTT
>many|.|TRBV7-9|TRBJ2-3
CASSFQGAGKGTQYF
TGTGCCAGCAGCTTCCAGGGTGCGGGGAAAGGGACGCAGTATTTT
>.|TRBD2|TRBV5-8|TRBJ2-7
CASSQTGTSGIEQYF
TGTGCCAGCAGCCAGACTGGGACTAGCGGGATCGAGCAGTACTTC
>.|TRBD2|TRBV4-2|TRBJ2-3
CASSQGLRERSDTQYF
TGTGCCAGCAGCCAAGGATTGCGGGAGAGGTCAGATACGCAGTATTTT
>many|.|TRBV7-9|TRBJ2-5
CASSLDGWGTQYF
TGTGCCAGCAGCTTAGATGGCTGGGGGACCCAGTACTTC
>few|TRBD1|TRBV27|TRBJ2-3
CASSLWGQGFTSTDTQYF
TGTGCCAGCAGTTTATGGGGACAGGGATTTACTAGCACAGATACGCAGTATTTT
>many|.|TRBV28|TRBJ1-5
CASTLRAFNSNQPQHF
TGTGCCAGTACCCTCCGGGCCTTTAATAGCAATCAGCCCCAGCATTTT
>many|.|TRBV4-3|TRBJ2-1
CASSQRTGDEQFF
TGCGCCAGCAGCCAGCGAACGGGAGATGAGCAGTTCTTC
>few|.|TRBV24-1|TRBJ2-5
CATSDKWKQETQYF
TGTGCCACCAGTGACAAATGGAAACAAGAGACCCAGTACTTC
>many|.|TRBV28|TRBJ2-2
CASSPPRQKTGELFF
TGTGCCAGCAGTCCGCCCAGACAGAAAACCGGGGAGCTGTTTTTT
>many|.|TRBV7-9|TRBJ2-1
CASSLDREGFNEQFF
TGTGCCAGCAGCTTAGACCGGGAAGGATTCAATGAGCAGTTCTTC
>many|.|TRBV27|TRBJ2-7
CASSLYPQSYEQYF
TGTGCCAGCAGTTTATATCCCCAGTCCTACGAGCAGTACTTC
>many|.|TRBV2|TRBJ2-1
CASSEARSNEQFF
TGTGCCAGCAGTGAAGCGCGATCGAATGAGCAGTTCTTC
>.|.|TRBV6-2/TRBV6-3|TRBJ2-7
CASSYSSNSGWDNEQYF
TGTGCCAGCAGTTACTCGAGCAATAGCGGGTGGGACAATGAGCAGTACTTC
>many|TRBD2|TRBV7-9|TRBJ2-7
CASSWTSSEQYF
TGTGCCAGCAGCTGGACTAGCTCCGAGCAGTACTTC
>few|TRBD1|TRBV20-1|TRBJ1-1
CSAKGLDRGGTEAFF
TGCAGTGCTAAGGGACTCGACAGGGGAGGAACTGAAGCTTTCTTT
>many|.|TRBV28|TRBJ2-2
CASSFLGGTGTGELFF
TGTGCCAGCAGTTTTCTGGGGGGCACAGGCACCGGGGAGCTGTTTTTT
>.|.|TRBV7-3|TRBJ2-2
CASSLNGGANTGELFF
TGTGCCAGCAGCTTAAACGGCGGCGCGAACACCGGGGAGCTGTTTTTT